This passage covers 26 T cell receptor beta chains from one sample sequenced in a study of T cells in Graves' hyperthyroidism and ophthalmopathy. There were TCR beta CDR3 regions amplified from RNA transcripts. With the HTBI primer set, the TCR CDR3 went through a first round of RT-PCR. From the multiplex PCR reads, TCRdb called clonotypes with MiXCR, one entry per CDR3 protein. The data contain about 420,000 distinct CDR3 sequences, approximately 15% of them singletons. The sequenced material came from blood. All receptors come from a woman between 18 and 29 years old with Graves' hyperthyroidism.

V gene TRBV5-6 combines with J gene TRBJ1-4, with unresolved D. The CDR3 is made up of 13 amino acids. CDR1 is SGHDT, CDR2 YYEEEE, per germline. Trimming removed 7 bases from V and 5 bases from J, with 12 bases in between. CDR3 loop: CASSEGTNEKLFF. Here the CDR3 DNA reads TGTGCCAGCTCAGAGGGAACAAATGAAAAACTGTTTTTT.

Worth noting for this clonotype: The junction and the germline gene differ at one end; a read error may be behind it. J is TRBJ2-1 and V is TRBV6-2 or TRBV6-3; TRBD2 matches at 10 bases. The CDR3 contains 15 residues. CDR1 is MNHEY and CDR2 is SVGEGT in the germline V gene. CDR3 DNA: TGTGACAGCAGCCTAAGCGGGAGGGCCGTCAATGAGCAGTTCTTC. Translated, it gives CDSSLSGRAVNEQFF.

The genes are TRBV28 and TRBJ1-2, with 7 bases lining up with TRBD1. Germline loops: CDR1 MDHEN, CDR2 SYDVKM. The CDR3 has 14 amino acids. V lost 2 bases, J lost 8 bases, and 8 bases stayed unmatched. The CDR3 loop reads CASSLQRDRGGYTF. The CDR3 DNA reads as TGTGCCAGCAGTTTACAACGGGACAGAGGGGGCTACACCTTC.

This clonotype was picked up many times. This sequence joins TRBV3-1 and TRBJ2-1, with D perhaps TRBD1 (6 bases). V was cut by 4 bases and J by 0 bases, with 16 bases left in between. The CDR3 is 17 residues long. Germline V lookup: CDR1 LGHDT, CDR2 YNNKEL (reference sequence). The CDR3 DNA sequence: TGTGCCAGCAGCCCTCCGACAGGTTCGAGCTCCTACAATGAGCAGTTCTTC. Amino acid sequence: CASSPPTGSSSYNEQFF.

This clonotype occurred a few times. The rearrangement uses TRBV11-2 and TRBJ1-6; D unclear. Per germline, CDR1 SGHAT and CDR2 FQNNGV. This CDR3 has 15 residues. Deletions cut 9 bases from V and 10 bases from J, with 22 bases between. CDR3 DNA: TGTGCCAGTAGTACCAGCCGGAGCTTGGAGTCACCCCTCCACTTT. It specifies CASSTSRSLESPLHF.

This chain uses TRBV4-1 with TRBJ2-2, with D hard to call. The V and J ends lost 4 bases and 3 bases respectively, with 12 bases between them. The CDR3 covers 15 residues. The germline V gene has CDR1 MGHRA and CDR2 YSYEKL. This CDR3 is CASSPTHRDTGELFF. DNA of the CDR3: TGCGCCAGCAGCCCTACCCACAGAGACACCGGGGAGCTGTTTTTT.

This clonotype was seen only a few times. V is TRBV13 and J is TRBJ1-3; D unresolved. From germline, CDR1 is PRHDT and CDR2 FYEKMQ (reference sequence). This CDR3 spans 16 amino acids. Trimming took off 1 base at V and 0 bases at J, with 10 bases between the two ends. For the CDR3, the DNA is TGTGCCAGCAGCTTAGTACTAGGAGACTCTGGAAACACCATATATTTT. Translated: CASSLVLGDSGNTIYF.

In this sample, this clonotype turned up many times. The CDR3: CASSISHNYGYTF. Here the CDR3 DNA reads TGTGCCAGTAGTATATCACACAACTATGGCTACACCTTC. The rearrangement links TRBV19 to TRBJ1-2; D is unclear. V was clipped by 2 bases and J by 2 bases, with 6 bases between them. Germline CDR1 LNHDA, CDR2 SQIVND (reference sequence). CDR3 length: 13 residues.

This clonotype was detected many times. The chain combines TRBV6-1 with TRBJ2-5, with 10 bases lining up with TRBD1. V dropped 10 bases and J dropped 4; count of bases not matched to a gene: 6. CDR1 and CDR2 from the germline V gene are MNHNS and SASEGT. The CDR3 has 13 residues. The CDR3 here is CATGTGERETQYF. CDR3 in DNA: TGTGCCACCGGGACAGGGGAGAGAGAGACCCAGTACTTC.

This clonotype has at least ten counts. The chain carries TRBV7-9 and TRBJ2-1; 7 positions match TRBD2. This CDR3 comprises 13 residues. From germline, CDR1 is SEHNR and CDR2 FQNEAQ (reference sequence). With V trimmed by 1 base and J by 8 bases, 2 bases remained unmatched. DNA for the CDR3: TGTGCCAGCAGCTTAGAACTAGCGCATGAGCAGTTCTTC. Protein: CASSLELAHEQFF.

This clonotype appeared many times. The chain combines TRBV3-1 with TRBJ2-3; D ambiguous. V dropped 0 bases and J dropped 1 base, with 5 bases sitting between them. The CDR3 loop spans 14 amino acids. Germline V gene sequence: CDR1 LGHDT, CDR2 YNNKEL (reference sequence). The CDR3 nucleotides are TGTGCCAGCAGCCAAGATATTGGCACAGATACGCAGTATTTT. Amino acids: CASSQDIGTDTQYF.

Only one count was recorded for this clonotype. The chain is built from TRBV27 and TRBJ2-5, with 12 bases fitting TRBD2. Germline V gene lookup returns CDR1 MNHEY and CDR2 SMNVEV (reference sequence). The CDR3 consists of 18 residues. V lost 5 bases and J lost 3; bases outside the gene matches: 13. The CDR3 DNA follows: TGTGCCAGCAGTCGAAGACTAGCGGGAGCCGGCAAAAAAGAGACCCAGTACTTC. As protein: CASSRRLAGAGKKETQYF.

This rearrangement joins TRBV12-3 or TRBV12-4 to TRBJ2-1, with a tentative D call TRBD2 (7 bases). CDR3 length: 15 residues. The V end lost 6 bases, the J end lost 6 bases, and 18 bases lay between the germline ends. DNA for the CDR3: TGTGCCAGCAGCCCTCTAGGGGGGGGATCCAATGAGCAGTTCTTC. Translated, it gives CASSPLGGGSNEQFF.

This clonotype was seen only once. Sequence at one end of the junction differs from germline and may be a read error. The V call is TRBV5-1, the J call TRBJ2-3; 10 bases fit TRBD2. CDR1 and CDR2 (germline): SGHRS, YFSETQ. This CDR3 region has 16 residues. The CDR3 sequence: CASSPGLADNTDTQYF. CDR3 DNA: TGTGCCAGCAGCCCAGGACTAGCGGATAACACAGATACGCAGTATTTT.

The table lists this clonotype with many counts. The chain has TRBV28 and TRBJ2-2; no firm D call. This CDR3 is 13 amino acids long. V was clipped by 6 bases and J by 0 bases, with 5 bases between them. Germline V gene sequence: CDR1 MDHEN, CDR2 SYDVKM. CDR3 region: CASRASNTGELFF. CDR3 DNA: TGTGCCAGCAGGGCCTCGAACACCGGGGAGCTGTTTTTT.

This clonotype was found a few times. A much larger clonotype is one base distant, so this may be a read error. This chain uses TRBV7-9 with TRBJ1-1, with a possible D match to TRBD1 (6 bases). Germline CDR1 is SEHNR and CDR2 is FQNEAQ (reference sequence). The CDR3 is made up of 15 amino acids. Here the CDR3 DNA reads TGTGCCAGCAGCGTACCGGGGGGGCTGAACACTGAAGCTTCCTTT. It is translated as CASSVPGGLNTEASF. Complete variable domain (other parts from reference TRBV7-9 and TRBJ1-1): DTGVSQNPRHKITKRGQNVTFRCDPISEHNRLYWYRQTLGQGPEFLTYFQNEAQLEKSRLLSDRFSAERPKGSFSTLEIQRTEQGDSAMYLCASSVPGGLNTEASFGQGTRLTVV.

The chain is built from TRBV13 and TRBJ2-3, with 9 bases identical to TRBD2. CDR3 size: 18 residues. J lost 0 bases, V lost 3 bases, and 10 bases had no gene match. The germline V gene has CDR1 PRHDT and CDR2 FYEKMQ (reference sequence). In DNA, the CDR3 is TGTGCCAGCAGCTTTGGAGCGGGAGGAACCCTTAGCACAGATACGCAGTATTTT. Translated: CASSFGAGGTLSTDTQYF.

This clonotype was detected many times. Here the CDR3 reads CASSYTYSSLNYGYTF. The DNA of the CDR3 is TGTGCCAGCAGTTATACATACTCTTCACTTAACTATGGCTACACCTTC. J is TRBJ1-2 and V is TRBV28; D gene uncertain. The CDR3 has 16 amino acids. With 4 bases removed from V and 1 base from J, the gap between germline ends came to 16 bases. The germline V gene encodes CDR1 MDHEN and CDR2 SYDVKM.

Points on this clonotype: In this CDR3 the conserved last residue, phenylalanine or tryptophan, is missing, so a read error is likely. The chain carries TRBV28 and TRBJ2-5, with D perhaps TRBD1 or TRBD2 (6 bases each). CDR1 and CDR2 from the germline V gene are MDHEN and SYDVKM. CDR3 length: 13 residues. The V end lost 6 bases, the J end lost 9 bases, and 17 bases lay between the germline ends. This CDR3 is CASRGLPGEAQYL. CDR3 DNA: TGTGCCAGCAGAGGACTACCAGGGGAGGCCCAGTACCTC.

Many counts were recorded for this clonotype. The chain links TRBV7-2 to TRBJ1-1, with no clear D. V was clipped by 3 bases and J by 3 bases, with 11 bases between them. Germline V CDR1 and CDR2: SGHTA, FQGNSA. The CDR3 is 14 residues long. The CDR3 loop is CASSLLPRDTEAFF. The CDR3 region has the DNA TGTGCCAGCAGCTTGCTTCCTCGAGACACTGAAGCTTTCTTT.

This clonotype was found a few times. The genes are TRBV2 and TRBJ1-3; D is uncertain. CDR1 is SNHLY and CDR2 is FYNNEI in the germline V gene. The CDR3 extends over 13 amino acids. Trimming took off 10 bases at V and 1 base at J, with 11 bases between the two ends. The CDR3 sequence is CAIEGSSGNTIYF. The DNA for the CDR3 is TGTGCCATCGAAGGGAGTTCTGGAAACACCATATATTTT.

This clonotype was counted a single time. This chain links TRBV7-2 with TRBJ1-2; a possible D gene is TRBD1 (6 bases). This CDR3 is built from 14 residues. CDR1 and CDR2 from the germline V gene are SGHTA and FQGNSA. The V end was cut by 5 bases, the J end by 2 bases, with 12 bases between. The CDR3 sequence is CASSPWGGNYGYTF. The CDR3 DNA is TGTGCCAGCAGCCCCTGGGGGGGCAACTATGGCTACACCTTC.

There are a few counts of this clonotype. The chain links TRBV12-3 or TRBV12-4 to TRBJ1-5; 8 bases are shared with TRBD1. The CDR3 has 17 residues. V was pared by 4 bases and J by 3 bases, with 11 bases of the junction left unmatched. CDR3 bases: TGTGCCAGCAGTTCCACCGACAGGGGCGCCTTCAATCAGCCCCAGCATTTT. Protein product: CASSSTDRGAFNQPQHF.

This clonotype was seen ten or more times. The chain uses TRBV5-5 and TRBJ1-5; weak D call: TRBD1 (6 bases). The germline V gene encodes CDR1 SGHKS and CDR2 YYEKEE (reference sequence). Trimming removed 4 bases from V and 6 bases from J, with 14 bases in between. This CDR3 has 14 amino acids. The CDR3 nucleotides are TGTGCCAGCAGCCTGTCCGGGGGCGGTCAGCCCCAGCATTTT. Its protein is CASSLSGGGQPQHF.

This clonotype was counted many times. The genes are TRBV15 and TRBJ2-7, with TRBD2 matching over 12 bases. The CDR3 is made up of 15 amino acids. The germline V gene encodes CDR1 LNHNV and CDR2 YYDKDF (reference sequence). Trimming took 3 bases from V and 6 from J; bases not matched to a gene: 6. CDR3 DNA: TGTGCCACCAGCAGTCCTAGGACTAGCGGGACCGAGCAGTACTTC. The encoded protein is CATSSPRTSGTEQYF.

This clonotype was seen many times. The CDR3 reads CASSPTVGIYNEQFF. As DNA, the CDR3 is TGTGCCAGCAGTCCGACGGTGGGAATCTACAATGAGCAGTTCTTC. V gene TRBV6-1 combines with J gene TRBJ2-1; the D is unclear. The CDR3 contains 15 residues. V was clipped by 5 bases and J by 3 bases, with 14 bases between them. CDR1 MNHNS and CDR2 SASEGT come from the germline V gene.